The 20 T cell receptor beta chains given below trace back to one sample, sequenced in a study of tumor-infiltrating lymphocytes in primary liver carcinoma. TCR beta cDNA came from about 450 ng total RNA, primed with a constant-region primer. A slightly modified ARM-PCR protocol with three nested multiplex PCR rounds produced these TCR beta libraries. TRBV1-TRBV30 forward primers and a C-beta reverse primer were used in the first two PCR rounds, which each ran for ten to eleven cycles. TCRdb called the multiplex PCR reads again in MiXCR, with one record for every CDR3 protein. Of hundreds of thousands of distinct CDR3 sequences listed, 65% are singletons. Unsorted whole blood served as the source of blood RNA, and germline DNA was extracted as well. The sequencing input was peripheral blood. These TCRs come from a man aged 35 to 55 with primary liver carcinoma and hepatitis B virus infection.

With respect to this clonotype: A read error is possible here, since a much larger clone lies one base away. The rearrangement joins TRBV12-3 or TRBV12-4 to TRBJ1-5; D is undetermined. This CDR3 has 13 residues. The CDR3 region is CASSLAAGQSQHF. The DNA of the CDR3 is TGTGCCAGCAGTTTAGCAGCAGGTCAGTCCCAGCATTTT.

The chain links TRBV5-1 to TRBJ2-1; D possibly corresponds to TRBD2 (7 bases). Germline V gene sequence: CDR1 SGHRS, CDR2 YFSETQ. This CDR3 is 14 amino acids long. V dropped 1 base and J dropped 6 bases, with 11 bases sitting between them. The CDR3 loop reads CASSLLADSNEQFF. The CDR3 DNA reads TGCGCCAGCAGCTTGCTAGCGGACAGCAATGAGCAGTTCTTC.

CDR3 in amino acids: CASSTEQRGGSEETQYF. The CDR3 DNA reads as TGTGCCAGCAGCACAGAGCAGCGGGGTGGATCAGAAGAGACCCAGTACTTC. The chain has TRBV4-2 and TRBJ2-5, with 7 bases matching TRBD2. The germline gives CDR1 LGHNA, CDR2 YNFKEQ. Trimming removed 5 bases from V and 3 bases from J; junction bases left unmatched: 15. This CDR3 contains 17 residues.

As to this clonotype: Sequence at one end of the junction differs from germline and may be a read error. The chain employs TRBV11-1 and TRBJ2-4; 7 bases line up with TRBD2. The germline V gene has CDR1 SGHAT and CDR2 FQDESV (reference sequence). The CDR3 has 16 residues. CDR3 DNA: TGTGCCAACAGCTTAAGAAGGGGACTAACCAAAAACATTCAGTACTTC. Residues: CANSLRRGLTKNIQYF. Complete variable domain (other parts from reference TRBV11-1 and TRBJ2-4): EAEVAQSPRYKITEKSQAVAFWCDPISGHATLYWYRQILGQGPELLVQFQDESVVDDSQLPKDRFSAERLKGVDSTLKIQPAELGDSAMYLCANSLRRGLTKNIQYFGAGTRLSVL.

This clonotype was counted a few times. A read error may explain this, as a much larger clone is one base away. This sequence joins TRBV29-1 and TRBJ2-1; 7 bases are a match to TRBD1. This CDR3 comprises 13 residues. V dropped 5 bases and J dropped 8; count of bases not matched to a gene: 9. Per the germline V gene, CDR1 is SQVTM and CDR2 is ANQGSEA. As DNA, the CDR3 is TGCAGCGTTCCGATTCTAGGGGGCGATGAGCAGTTCTTC. Protein sequence: CSVPILGGDEQFF.

Remarks on this clonotype: The junction differs from germline at one of its ends, possibly a read error. The V gene is TRBV11-1, the J gene TRBJ2-2, with 7 bases identical to TRBD2. The CDR3 runs to 16 residues. Germline loops: CDR1 SGHAT, CDR2 FQDESV (reference sequence). The CDR3 sequence is CASSLAGGSNTVELFF. For the CDR3, the DNA is TGTGCCAGCAGCTTAGCGGGAGGGTCGAACACCGTGGAGCTGTTTTTT.

This sequence joins TRBV6-2 or TRBV6-3 and TRBJ1-2; 7 bases agree with TRBD1. With V trimmed by 5 bases and J by 4 bases, 10 bases remained unmatched. The CDR3 is made up of 15 amino acids. The germline V gene encodes CDR1 MNHEY and CDR2 SVGEGT. CDR3 sequence (DNA): TGTGCCAGCAGTCCTCCAGGGGGAGCGATCTATGGCTACACCTTC. Translated, it gives CASSPPGGAIYGYTF.

As regards this clonotype: A much larger clone is a single base away; this may be a read error. The chain is built from TRBV11-2 and TRBJ2-1; TRBD1 is a possible D gene (6 bases). The V gene's germline CDR1 is SGHAT and CDR2 FQNNGV. This CDR3 contains 16 residues. Here the CDR3 reads CASSLRGKSSYNEKFF. CDR3 sequence (DNA): TGTGCCAGCAGCTTAAGGGGGAAAAGCTCCTACAATGAGAAGTTCTTC.

The chain links TRBV6-1 to TRBJ1-5; TRBD1 matches at 8 bases. The CDR3 covers 15 residues. V lost 6 bases and J lost 3; bases outside the gene matches: 7. CDR1 and CDR2 (germline): MNHNS, SASEGT. DNA for the CDR3: TGTGCCAGCAGGGGGGGACAGGCCCCCAATCAGCCCCAGCATTTT. This encodes CASRGGQAPNQPQHF.

This chain links TRBV4-3 with TRBJ2-3; 7 bases agree with TRBD1. The last part of the DNA fits TRBJ1-5 better; the J call may be wrong. This CDR3 has 15 residues. CDR1 and CDR2 from the germline V gene are LGHNA and YSLEER. CDR3 sequence (DNA): TGCGCCAGCAGCCGCCGACAAGGGGGGACAGATACGCAGCATTTT. It yields the protein CASSRRQGGTDTQHF.

This clonotype was seen a single time. At one end the junction does not follow the germline gene, possibly because of a read error. This sequence joins TRBV4-1 and TRBJ2-1; possibly TRBD2 for D (6 bases). Judging by the DNA end, TRBJ2-7 fits better; the J call may be wrong. Germline CDR1 is MGHRA and CDR2 is YSYEKL. The CDR3 contains 15 residues. The CDR3 DNA is TGCGCCAGCAGTCAAGAAACTAGCATGGTCCGCGAGCAGTACTTC. Translated: CASSQETSMVREQYF.

Remarks on this clonotype: A much larger clone is a single base away; this may be a read error. V and J are TRBV5-6 and TRBJ2-5; 7 nucleotides align to TRBD1. V was pared by 4 bases and J by 14 bases, with 11 bases of the junction left unmatched. Germline CDR1 is SGHDT and CDR2 is YYEEEE. This CDR3 has 12 amino acids. CDR3 sequence: CASSQVRRDSYF. CDR3 DNA sequence: TGTGCCAGCAGCCAGGTCAGACGGGACAGCTACTTC. The variable domain in full, with the rest retrieved from reference TRBV5-6 and TRBJ2-5, is DAGVTQSPTHLIKTRGQQVTLRCSPKSGHDTVSWYQQALGQGPQFIFQYYEEEERQRGNFPDRFSGHQFPNYSSELNVNALLLGDSALYLCASSQVRRDSYFGPGTRLLVL.

With respect to this clonotype: In this CDR3 the conserved last residue, phenylalanine or tryptophan, is missing, so a read error is likely. The rearrangement uses TRBV6-5 and TRBJ2-5; D is possibly TRBD1 (5 bases). From germline, CDR1 is MNHEY and CDR2 SVGAGI. Trimming cost V 6 bases and J 1 base, with 12 bases left between them. CDR3 size: 14 residues. The CDR3 reads CASSWQGLQETQYL. The CDR3 DNA reads TGTGCCAGCAGCTGGCAGGGTCTCCAAGAGACCCAGTACCTC.

As concerns this clonotype: Given a much more abundant clone one base away, this may be a read error. The genes are TRBV4-3 and TRBJ1-2; D unclear. The CDR3 runs 13 residues. Germline V gives CDR1 LGHNA, CDR2 YSLEER. DNA of the CDR3: TGCGCCAGCAGGCAAGAACCGGTCTATGGCTACACCTTC. Translating it yields CASRQEPVYGYTF.

Notes on this clonotype: The missing conserved phenylalanine or tryptophan at the end of this CDR3 makes a read error likely. The DNA is omitted, as the CDR3 cannot be located on it reliably, and the CDR3 follows TCRdb's listing. The CDR3 sequence: CASLEHSGANVLIS. V and J are TRBV12-3 or TRBV12-4 and TRBJ2-6. The CDR3 sequence runs 14 residues, both termini included.

This rearrangement joins TRBV6-1 to TRBJ1-5; D not resolved. The CDR3 extends over 13 amino acids. Germline CDR1 and CDR2: MNHNS and SASEGT. CDR3 sequence: CDSSEAKGQPQHF. CDR3 nucleotides: TGTGATAGCAGTGAAGCGAAGGGCCAGCCCCAGCATTTT.

The chain links TRBV5-4 to TRBJ1-6; TRBD1 might be the D (5 bases). The germline CDR1 and CDR2 sequences are SGHNT and YYREEE (reference sequence). Trimming removed 4 bases from V and 6 bases from J, with 11 bases in between. This CDR3 contains 14 residues. CDR3 coding DNA: TGTGCCAGCAGCACCCGGGACGTTAATTCACCCCTCCACTTT. Amino acid sequence: CASSTRDVNSPLHF.

This clonotype was seen ten or more times. This sequence joins TRBV11-2 and TRBJ2-1, with unresolved D. Germline V gene sequence: CDR1 SGHAT, CDR2 FQNNGV. V was pared by 5 bases and J by 1 base, with 12 bases between. The CDR3 covers 15 residues. CDR3 region: CASSPSTQSYNEQFF. In nucleotides, the CDR3 is TGTGCCAGCAGCCCTTCAACTCAATCCTACAATGAGCAGTTCTTC. Based on the CDR3 plus reference TRBV11-2 and TRBJ2-1, the full variable domain is EAGVAQSPRYKIIEKRQSVAFWCNPISGHATLYWYQQILGQGPKLLIQFQNNGVVDDSQLPKDRFSAERLKGVDSTLKIQPAKLEDSAVYLCASSPSTQSYNEQFFGPGTRLTVL.

This clonotype was seen at least ten times. The gene calls are TRBV6-6 and TRBJ2-3; 13 positions agree with TRBD2. CDR1 and CDR2 from the germline V gene are MNHNY and SVGAGI (reference sequence). The junction had 4 bases not matched to a gene; V was cut back by 4 bases and J by 3 bases. This CDR3 is 16 amino acids long. The DNA for the CDR3 is TGTGCCAGCAGTTCCGGACTAGCGGGAGTGACAGATACGCAGTATTTT. The encoded protein is CASSSGLAGVTDTQYF.

This clonotype was seen repeatedly, ten times or more. This rearrangement joins TRBV29-1 to TRBJ2-1; TRBD1 agrees at 11 bases. The germline gives CDR1 SQVTM, CDR2 ANQGSEA. CDR3 length equals 14 residues. Germline trimming cut 7 bases from V and 8 bases from J; bases unmatched to any gene: 10. This CDR3 reads CSAGGGQGADEQFF. The CDR3 nucleotides are TGCAGCGCCGGTGGCGGACAGGGGGCGGATGAGCAGTTCTTC.